The rows below give T cell receptor beta chains drawn from one sample of a study of identical twins. TCRdb called the 5' RACE reads again in MiXCR, with one record for every CDR3 protein. The data hold fewer than 900,000 distinct CDR3 sequences, with 21% observed a single time. The data were also submitted as part of a second study, on T cells expressing NK-cell markers.

Sequencing used PBMCs. Receptors were obtained from a young woman in good health. The CDR3 runs from the conserved cysteine through the conserved F or W. The order of the fields is J gene, V gene, clone size, CDR3 length, CDR3 protein. Size values are once, few and many counts, or a class for expanded clones, and some rows have none.

TRBJ2-1 | TRBV18 | NA | 13 | CASSSLPFSEQFF
TRBJ2-5 | TRBV7-9 | many | 12 | CASSLVWETQYF
TRBJ2-3 | TRBV6-8 | many | 12 | CASRPRQPPQYF
TRBJ2-2 | TRBV7-9 | NA | 16 | CASSLYQTSPSGELFF
TRBJ2-7 | TRBV10-3 | NA | 16 | CAISQGLAGEFYEQYF
TRBJ2-7 | TRBV7-9 | few | 15 | CASSLRSGVIHEQYF
TRBJ2-4 | TRBV20-1 | NA | 15 | CSATLAGVAKNIQYF
TRBJ2-1 | TRBV20-1 | NA | 14 | CSARDRTGEVEQFF
TRBJ1-5 | TRBV15 | NA | 15 | CATSGEQGPAKPQHF
TRBJ2-7 | TRBV10-2 | few | 13 | CASLGRASYEQYF
TRBJ2-7 | TRBV18 | NA | 18 | CASSPGLFLAGNHREQYF
TRBJ2-7 | TRBV5-1 | NA | 14 | CASSFTSGNHEQYF
TRBJ1-2 | TRBV10-2 | few | 13 | CATTDSSPSGYTF
TRBJ2-2 | TRBV20-1 | few | 13 | CSAPSQNTGELFF
TRBJ2-7 | TRBV25-1 | few | 16 | CASSEWSGLAGYEQYF
TRBJ1-4 | TRBV10-3 | NA | 13 | CAISDPQNEKLFF
TRBJ2-3 | TRBV20-1 | NA | 14 | CSALSSGPGDTQYF
TRBJ2-3 | TRBV20-1 | NA | 17 | CSANKLAGGRSTDTQYF
TRBJ2-5 | TRBV5-1 | NA | 14 | CASSSAYTGETQYF
TRBJ2-7 | TRBV20-1 | NA | 13 | CSAGKDYHYEQYF
TRBJ1-1 | TRBV29-1 | many | 12 | CSVESEGAEAFF
TRBJ2-1 | TRBV2 | many | 19 | CASRPPFSASLTGIDEQFF
TRBJ2-1 | TRBV6-2/TRBV6-3 | few | 12 | CASREPGQGINF
TRBJ2-3 | TRBV6-5 | few | 14 | CASSLPRAADTQYF
TRBJ2-5 | TRBV7-3 | NA | 14 | CASSLDGTVETQYF
TRBJ2-7 | TRBV20-1 | NA | 17 | CSARAPNPGTINYEQYF
TRBJ2-7 | TRBV27 | NA | 14 | CASSFRQEHYEQYF
TRBJ2-7 | TRBV7-6 | many | 14 | CASSLGPTAYEQYF
TRBJ1-4 | TRBV5-1 | once | 15 | CASSLRGVLNEKLFF
TRBJ2-1 | TRBV5-4 | NA | 15 | CASSSDRWSYNEQFF
TRBJ1-1 | TRBV18 | once | 18 | CASSPKGQPQMPNTEAFF
TRBJ2-1 | TRBV5-1 | many | 15 | CASSQSSYAYNEQFF
TRBJ2-2 | TRBV7-2 | few | 14 | CASSILQGPGELFF
TRBJ2-7 | TRBV10-3 | few | 15 | CAVKPGQGSSYEQYF
TRBJ1-5 | TRBV6-4 | few | 12 | CASIPRAQPQHF
TRBJ2-1 | TRBV7-9 | many | 15 | CASSLGTSGGNEQFF
TRBJ2-7 | TRBV5-1 | many | 11 | CASRLGNEQYF
TRBJ1-1 | TRBV2 | many | 9 | CATDSEAFF
TRBJ1-5 | TRBV12-3/TRBV12-4 | few | 12 | CASTLMHQPQHF
TRBJ2-5 | TRBV11-1 | NA | 18 | CASSSTRLAGGRQETQYF
TRBJ2-7 | TRBV20-1 | NA | 14 | CSARDLLKEDEQYF
TRBJ1-2 | TRBV12-3/TRBV12-4 | few | 13 | CASRGPTGHGYTF
TRBJ2-3 | TRBV24-1 | few | 16 | CATSDTRGGGTDTQYF
TRBJ2-1 | TRBV11-2 | NA | 16 | CASSRRAGAIDNEQFF
TRBJ2-7 | TRBV11-2 | NA | 13 | CASSSLVFSEQYF
TRBJ2-7 | TRBV29-1 | NA | 13 | CSAGDSTFYEQYF
TRBJ2-3 | TRBV20-1 | NA | 12 | CSAPVMADTQYF
TRBJ1-6 | TRBV25-1 | NA | 15 | CASSELDRNNSPLHF
TRBJ2-7 | TRBV6-8 | few | 14 | CANPFREIPYEQYF
TRBJ2-7 | TRBV20-1 | many | 15 | CSARDGGGLSYEQYF
TRBJ2-7 | TRBV7-2 | many | 15 | CASSFGPSPSYEQYF
TRBJ2-7 | TRBV10-3 | NA | 13 | CAISEGGPHEQYF
TRBJ2-1 | TRBV9 | NA | 16 | CASSVDLAGSYNEQFF
TRBJ2-1 | TRBV7-9 | NA | 16 | CASTHSGFGTYNEQFF
TRBJ1-1 | TRBV29-1 | few | 13 | CSVGQTQGTEAFF
TRBJ1-1 | TRBV7-8 | NA | 17 | CASSLASRGGWDTEAFF
TRBJ1-1 | TRBV20-1 | many | 14 | CSARGTVMNTEAFF
TRBJ2-7 | TRBV6-1 | few | 15 | CASRMDRGPLYEQYF
TRBJ2-1 | TRBV20-1 | few | 15 | CSAQMGLAAYNEQFF